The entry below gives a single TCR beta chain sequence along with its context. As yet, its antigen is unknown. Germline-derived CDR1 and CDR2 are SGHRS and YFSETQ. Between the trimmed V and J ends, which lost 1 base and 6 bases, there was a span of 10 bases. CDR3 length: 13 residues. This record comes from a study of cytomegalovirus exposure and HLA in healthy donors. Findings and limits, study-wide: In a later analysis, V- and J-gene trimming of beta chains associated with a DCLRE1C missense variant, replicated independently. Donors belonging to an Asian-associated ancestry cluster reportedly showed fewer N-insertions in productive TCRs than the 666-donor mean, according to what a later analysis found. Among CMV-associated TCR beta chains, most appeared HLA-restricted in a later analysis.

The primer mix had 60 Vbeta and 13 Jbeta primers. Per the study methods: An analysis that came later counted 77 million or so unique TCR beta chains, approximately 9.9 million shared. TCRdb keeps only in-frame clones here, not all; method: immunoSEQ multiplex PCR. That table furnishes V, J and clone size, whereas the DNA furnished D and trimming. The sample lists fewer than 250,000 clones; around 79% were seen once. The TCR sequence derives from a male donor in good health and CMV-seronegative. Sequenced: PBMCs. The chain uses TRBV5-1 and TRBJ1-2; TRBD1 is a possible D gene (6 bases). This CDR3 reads CASSLNRANGYTF. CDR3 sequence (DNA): TGCGCCAGCAGCTTGAACAGGGCGAATGGCTACACCTTC.